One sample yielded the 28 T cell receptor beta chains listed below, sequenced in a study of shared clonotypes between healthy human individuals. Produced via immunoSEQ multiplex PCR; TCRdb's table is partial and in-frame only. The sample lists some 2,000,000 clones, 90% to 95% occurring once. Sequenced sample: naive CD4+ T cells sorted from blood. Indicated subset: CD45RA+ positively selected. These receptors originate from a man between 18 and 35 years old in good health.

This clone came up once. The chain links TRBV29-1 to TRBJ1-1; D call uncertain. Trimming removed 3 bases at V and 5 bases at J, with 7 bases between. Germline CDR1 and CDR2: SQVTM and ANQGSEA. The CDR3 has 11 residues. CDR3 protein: CSVDGHTEAFF. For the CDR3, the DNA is TGCAGCGTTGATGGTCATACTGAAGCTTTCTTT.

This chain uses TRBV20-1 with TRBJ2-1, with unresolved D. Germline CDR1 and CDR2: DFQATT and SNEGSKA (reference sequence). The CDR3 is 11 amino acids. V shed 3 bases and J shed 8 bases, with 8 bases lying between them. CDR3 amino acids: CSASPQHEQFF. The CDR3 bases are TGCAGTGCTAGTCCCCAGCATGAGCAGTTCTTC.

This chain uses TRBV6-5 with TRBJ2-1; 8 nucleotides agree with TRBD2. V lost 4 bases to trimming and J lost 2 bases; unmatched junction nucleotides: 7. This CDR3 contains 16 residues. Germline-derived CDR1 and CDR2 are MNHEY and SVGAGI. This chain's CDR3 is CASSSTGGRAYNEQFF. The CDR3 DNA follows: TGTGCCAGCAGTTCGACGGGAGGGAGGGCCTACAATGAGCAGTTCTTC.

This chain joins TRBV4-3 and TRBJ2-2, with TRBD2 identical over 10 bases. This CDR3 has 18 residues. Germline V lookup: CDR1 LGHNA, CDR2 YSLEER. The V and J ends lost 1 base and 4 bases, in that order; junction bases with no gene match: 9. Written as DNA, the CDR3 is TGCGCCAGCAGCCAAGTCCTACTAGCGGGGTCGAGCACCGGGGAGCTGTTTTTT. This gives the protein CASSQVLLAGSSTGELFF.

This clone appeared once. CDR3 amino acids: CASSGNGQGVSNQPQHF. CDR3 nucleotide sequence: TGTGCCAGCAGTGGGAACGGACAGGGGGTTAGCAATCAGCCCCAGCATTTT. This chain uses TRBV6-1 with TRBJ1-5; 10 nucleotides match TRBD1. Germline V gene lookup returns CDR1 MNHNS and CDR2 SASEGT. This CDR3 has 17 amino acids. With V trimmed by 4 bases and J by 0 bases, 6 bases remained unmatched.

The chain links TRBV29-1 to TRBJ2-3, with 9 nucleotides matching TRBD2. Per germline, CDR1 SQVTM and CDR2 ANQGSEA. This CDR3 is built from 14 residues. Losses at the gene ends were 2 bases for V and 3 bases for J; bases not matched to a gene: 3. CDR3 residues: CSVEKAGGTDTQYF. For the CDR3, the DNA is TGCAGCGTTGAAAAAGCGGGGGGAACAGATACGCAGTATTTT.

CDR3 coding DNA: TGTGCCAGTAGTATCGGTTTGGATAATTCACCCCTCCACTTT. Encoded protein: CASSIGLDNSPLHF. This chain uses TRBV19 with TRBJ1-6, with D uncertain. Trimming removed 3 bases from V and 5 bases from J, with 8 bases in between. Looked up from germline, CDR1 is LNHDA and CDR2 is SQIVND (reference sequence). The CDR3 sequence is 14 residues long.

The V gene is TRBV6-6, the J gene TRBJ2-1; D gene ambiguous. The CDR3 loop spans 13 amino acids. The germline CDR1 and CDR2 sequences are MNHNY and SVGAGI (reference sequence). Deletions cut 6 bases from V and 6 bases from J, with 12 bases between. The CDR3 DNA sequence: TGTGCCAGCAGATCCGACAAGACCAATGAGCAGTTCTTC. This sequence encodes CASRSDKTNEQFF.

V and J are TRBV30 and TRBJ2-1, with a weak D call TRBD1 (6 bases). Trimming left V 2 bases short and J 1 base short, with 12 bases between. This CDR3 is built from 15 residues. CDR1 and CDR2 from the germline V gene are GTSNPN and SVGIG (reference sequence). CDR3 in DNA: TGTGCCTGGAGTCCGGTAAGGGGGTCCTACAATGAGCAGTTCTTC. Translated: CAWSPVRGSYNEQFF. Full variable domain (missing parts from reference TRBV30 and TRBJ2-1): SQTIHQWPATLVQPVGSPLSLECTVEGTSNPNLYWYRQAAGRGLQLLFYSVGIGQISSEVPQNLSASRPQDRQFILSSKKLLLSDSGFYLCAWSPVRGSYNEQFFGPGTRLTVL.

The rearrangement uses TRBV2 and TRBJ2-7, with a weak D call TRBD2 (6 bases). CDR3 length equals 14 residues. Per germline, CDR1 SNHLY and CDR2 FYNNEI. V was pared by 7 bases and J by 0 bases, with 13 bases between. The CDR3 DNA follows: TGTGCCAGCAATTGGGACTCCAGCTCCTACGAGCAGTACTTC. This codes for CASNWDSSSYEQYF.

Written as DNA, the CDR3 is TGTGCCATCAGTGGTAAGGGTCGTGTGAACACTGAAGCTTTCTTT. Protein: CAISGKGRVNTEAFF. The chain is built from TRBV10-3 and TRBJ1-1; D not certain. This CDR3 contains 15 residues. Germline V gene sequence: CDR1 ENHRY, CDR2 SYGVKD. With 4 bases removed from V and 0 bases from J, the gap between germline ends came to 12 bases.

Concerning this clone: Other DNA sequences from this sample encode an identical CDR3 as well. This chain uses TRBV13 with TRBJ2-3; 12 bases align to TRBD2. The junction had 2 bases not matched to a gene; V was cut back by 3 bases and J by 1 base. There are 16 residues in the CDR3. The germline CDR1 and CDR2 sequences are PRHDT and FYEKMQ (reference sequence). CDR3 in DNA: TGTGCCAGCAGCTTTAGACTAGCGGGGGGCACAGATACGCAGTATTTT. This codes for CASSFRLAGGTDTQYF.

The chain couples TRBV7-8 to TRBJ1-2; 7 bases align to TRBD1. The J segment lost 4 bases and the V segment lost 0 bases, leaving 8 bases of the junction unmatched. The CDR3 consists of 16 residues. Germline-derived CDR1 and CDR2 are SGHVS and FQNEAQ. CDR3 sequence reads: CASSLAGRQGGYGYTF. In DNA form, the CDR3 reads TGTGCCAGCAGCTTAGCGGGCAGGCAGGGGGGCTATGGCTACACCTTC. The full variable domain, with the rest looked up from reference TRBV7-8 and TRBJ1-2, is GAGVSQSPRYKVAKRGQDVALRCDPISGHVSLFWYQQALGQGPEFLTYFQNEAQLDKSGLPSDRFFAERPEGSVSTLKIQRTQQEDSAVYLCASSLAGRQGGYGYTFGSGTRLTVV.

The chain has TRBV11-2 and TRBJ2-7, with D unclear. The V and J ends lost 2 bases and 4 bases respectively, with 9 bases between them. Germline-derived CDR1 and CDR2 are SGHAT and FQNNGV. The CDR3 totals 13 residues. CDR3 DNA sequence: TGTGCCAGCAGCTTATGGTACGAATACGAGCAGTACTTC. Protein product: CASSLWYEYEQYF.

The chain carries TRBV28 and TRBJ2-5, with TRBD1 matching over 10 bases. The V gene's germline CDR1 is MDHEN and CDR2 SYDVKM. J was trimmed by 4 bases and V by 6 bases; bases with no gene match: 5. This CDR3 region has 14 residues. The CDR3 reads CASSFDRGRETQYF. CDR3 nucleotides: TGTGCCAGCAGCTTTGACAGGGGGCGAGAGACCCAGTACTTC.

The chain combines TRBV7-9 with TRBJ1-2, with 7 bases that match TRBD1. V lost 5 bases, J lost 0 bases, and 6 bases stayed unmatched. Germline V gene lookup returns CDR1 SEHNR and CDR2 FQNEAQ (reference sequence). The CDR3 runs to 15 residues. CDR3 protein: CASSKQGITNYGYTF. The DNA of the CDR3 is TGTGCCAGCAGCAAACAGGGGATTACTAACTATGGCTACACCTTC.

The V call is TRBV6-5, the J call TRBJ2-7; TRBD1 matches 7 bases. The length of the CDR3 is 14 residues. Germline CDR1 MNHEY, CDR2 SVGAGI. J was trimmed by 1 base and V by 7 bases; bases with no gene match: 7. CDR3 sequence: CASTSPGQSYEQYF. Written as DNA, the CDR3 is TGTGCCAGCACCTCGCCGGGACAGTCCTACGAGCAGTACTTC.

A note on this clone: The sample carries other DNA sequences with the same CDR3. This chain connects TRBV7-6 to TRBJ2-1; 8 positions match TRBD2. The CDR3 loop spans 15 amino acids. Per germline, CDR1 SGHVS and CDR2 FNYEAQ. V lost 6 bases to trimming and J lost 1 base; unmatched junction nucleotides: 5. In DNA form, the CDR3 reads TGTGCCAGCAGTCCGGGGGGGCCGTCCTACAATGAGCAGTTCTTC. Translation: CASSPGGPSYNEQFF.

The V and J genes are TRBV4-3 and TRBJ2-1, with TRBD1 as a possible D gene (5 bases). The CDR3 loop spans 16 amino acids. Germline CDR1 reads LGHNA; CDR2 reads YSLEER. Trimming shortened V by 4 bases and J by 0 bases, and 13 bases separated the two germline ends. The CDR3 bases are TGCGCCAGCAGCCGCCAGGCAGACAGCTCCTACAATGAGCAGTTCTTC. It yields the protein CASSRQADSSYNEQFF.

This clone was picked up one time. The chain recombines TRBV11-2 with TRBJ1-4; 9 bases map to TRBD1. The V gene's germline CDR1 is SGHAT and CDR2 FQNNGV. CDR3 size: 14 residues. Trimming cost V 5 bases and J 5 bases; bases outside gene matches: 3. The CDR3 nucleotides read TGTGCCAGCAGCCGAGGGACAGGGAATGAAAAACTGTTTTTT. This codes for CASSRGTGNEKLFF.

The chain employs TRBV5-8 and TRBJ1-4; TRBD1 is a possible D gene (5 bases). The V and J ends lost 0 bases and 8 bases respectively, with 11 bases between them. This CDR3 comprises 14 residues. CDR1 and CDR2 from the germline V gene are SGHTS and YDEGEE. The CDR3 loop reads CASSLVGAGEKLFF. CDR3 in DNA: TGTGCCAGCAGCTTGGTTGGGGCGGGCGAAAAACTGTTTTTT.

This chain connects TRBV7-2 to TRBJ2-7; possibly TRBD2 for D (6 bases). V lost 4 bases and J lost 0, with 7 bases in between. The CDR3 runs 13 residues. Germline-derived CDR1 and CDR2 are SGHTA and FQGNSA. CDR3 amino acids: CASSSDYSYEQYF. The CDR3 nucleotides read TGTGCCAGCAGCTCGGACTACTCCTACGAGCAGTACTTC.

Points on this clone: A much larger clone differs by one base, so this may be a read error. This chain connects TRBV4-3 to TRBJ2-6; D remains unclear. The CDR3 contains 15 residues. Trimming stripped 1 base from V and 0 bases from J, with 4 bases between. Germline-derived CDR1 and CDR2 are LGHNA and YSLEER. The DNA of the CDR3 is TGCGCCAGCAGCCAAGGGTTCTCTGGGGCCAACGTCCTGACTTTC. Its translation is CASSQGFSGANVLTF.

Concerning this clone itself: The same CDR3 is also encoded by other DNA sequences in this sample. CDR3 nucleotide sequence: TGTGCCAGCAGCTTGGAGGGGGGCCCCTCCTACGAGCAGTACTTC. As protein: CASSLEGGPSYEQYF. The chain has TRBV11-2 and TRBJ2-7; the D call may be TRBD1 or TRBD2 (6 bases each). Germline CDR1 and CDR2: SGHAT and FQNNGV. The CDR3 is 15 amino acids. The V gene lost 3 bases and the J gene lost 0 bases, with 12 bases spanning the gap.

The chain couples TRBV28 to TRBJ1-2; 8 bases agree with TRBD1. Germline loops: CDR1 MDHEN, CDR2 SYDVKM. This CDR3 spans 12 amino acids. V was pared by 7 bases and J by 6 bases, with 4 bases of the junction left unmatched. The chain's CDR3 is CASTRQGNGYTF. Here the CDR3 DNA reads TGTGCCAGCACAAGACAGGGGAATGGCTACACCTTC.

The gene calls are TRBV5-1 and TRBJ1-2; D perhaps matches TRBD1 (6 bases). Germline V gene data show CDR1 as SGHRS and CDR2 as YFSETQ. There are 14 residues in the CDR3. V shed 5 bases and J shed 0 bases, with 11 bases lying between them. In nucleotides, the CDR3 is TGCGCCAGCAGGGCGACAGGCTCTAACTATGGCTACACCTTC. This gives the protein CASRATGSNYGYTF.

The CDR3 loop reads CASRRGGGVYNEQFF. CDR3 sequence (DNA): TGTGCCAGCAGAAGGGGAGGTGGTGTCTACAATGAGCAGTTCTTC. J is TRBJ2-1 and V is TRBV13; TRBD2 might be the D (6 bases). In germline, CDR1 is PRHDT, CDR2 FYEKMQ (reference sequence). The length of the CDR3 is 15 residues. V was shortened by 6 bases and J by 3 bases, with 15 bases between the two germline ends.

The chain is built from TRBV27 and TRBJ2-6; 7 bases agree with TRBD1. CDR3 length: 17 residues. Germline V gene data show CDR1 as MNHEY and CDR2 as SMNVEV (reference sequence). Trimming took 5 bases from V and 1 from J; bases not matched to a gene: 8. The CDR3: CASSPGQKESGANVLTF. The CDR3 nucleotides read TGTGCCAGCAGTCCGGGACAGAAGGAATCTGGGGCCAACGTCCTGACTTTC.